The present T cell receptor (beta chain) was sequenced within a study of shared clonotypes between healthy human individuals. Study details: The study used three CD4 naive, three CD4 memory, two CD8 naive and one CD8 memory plate per donor.

Points on this clone: Its antigen is as yet unknown.

The study ran the assay at deep level. This table comes from immunoSEQ multiplex PCR, and its TCRdb copy is limited to in-frame clones, with some not included. The data hold over a million clones, with about 80% observed a single time. The CDR3 consists of 13 residues. The germline CDR1 and CDR2 sequences are LNHDA and SQIVND (reference sequence). V trimming: 6 bases; J trimming: 5 bases; junction bases outside the gene matches: 4. Findings and caveats of the study: Relative to their counterparts shared across all four donors, non-shared clonotypes exhibited diminished generation probabilities.

J is TRBJ2-5 and V is TRBV19, with 9 bases that match TRBD1. This TCR was recovered from a man aged 18 to 30 in good health. Some clones in this sample may be carry-over from other donors' samples. The sample was memory CD4+ T cells from PBMCs. Subset described: CD45RA-negative fraction. The CDR3 nucleotides are TGTGCCAGTAGGGGGACAGGGAAGGAGACCCAGTACTTC. Translation gives CASRGTGKETQYF.